Sequencing of this TCR beta chain was carried out in a study of cytomegalovirus exposure and HLA in healthy donors. Germline assignment: CDR1 LNHDA and CDR2 SQIVND (reference sequence). The CDR3 length is 16 residues. With V trimmed by 7 bases and J by 10 bases, 17 bases remained unmatched. Amplification used 60 Vbeta primers and 13 Jbeta primers. The data were produced by immunoSEQ multiplex PCR, yet TCRdb's version contains in-frame clones alone and is incomplete. The sample records about 170,000 clones, roughly 79% being singletons. This clone was found a few times. This sequence was found in a woman in her fifties or sixties in good health and CMV-seropositive. The sample taken for sequencing was PBMCs. The chain joins TRBV19 to TRBJ2-1; TRBD2 matches at 9 bases. The CDR3 loop reads CASTLRGGGGNVEQFF. CDR3 sequence (DNA): TGTGCCAGTACTCTCCGCGGGGGGGGAGGAAACGTCGAGCAGTTCTTC.